The 28 T cell receptor beta chains below come from one sample, sequenced in a study of vaccination and CD4 T cells after COVID-19 (dated by TCRdb to between 2021 and 2024). Taken with the paper, the label for treatment or condition translates to: roughly 11-day PBMC culture with coronavirus spike peptide pools or control peptides (ViraFEST assay). Library creation used PCR. Data came from an Illumina iSeq 100. DNA from cultured CD4+ T cells underwent TCR sequencing with the Oncomine TCR Beta short-read assay at the Johns Hopkins FTIC core. TCRdb reran the public reads through fastp at Q25 and MiXCR, keeping productive beta chains. Each record represents a unique CDR3 protein, reported with the most common genes and DNA among its rows. The sample yields approximately 1,500 distinct CDR3 sequences; 70% were counted once. The ten most abundant clones make up 39% of the sample. No cognate antigen is known for these TCRs.

This specimen was CD4+ T cells from blood, cultured in vitro, taken after SARS-CoV-2 vaccination. The receptors here all came from a human donor who had recovered from COVID-19.

V is TRBV28 and J is TRBJ1-2; no clear D. The CDR3 has 12 residues. Germline loops: CDR1 MDHEN, CDR2 SYDVKM. The V end was cut by 7 bases, the J end by 4 bases, with 10 bases between. CDR3 region: CASKSDFYGYTF. The CDR3 nucleotides are TGTGCCAGCAAATCGGACTTCTATGGCTACACCTTC.

The genes are TRBV6-5 and TRBJ1-2, with D possibly matching TRBD1 (5 bases). The CDR3 length is 15 residues. Per the germline V gene, CDR1 is MNHEY and CDR2 is SVGAGI. Trimming removed 4 bases from V and 2 bases from J, with 14 bases in between. CDR3 in DNA: TGTGCCAGCAGTTCCCCAGGAAGGGACAACTATGGCTACACCTTC. Protein sequence: CASSSPGRDNYGYTF.

The V gene is TRBV30, the J gene TRBJ2-7; maybe TRBD2 (6 bases). Germline lookup yields CDR1 GTSNPN and CDR2 SVGIG (reference sequence). The CDR3 consists of 14 residues. Trimming took 2 bases from V and 3 from J, leaving 14 bases between them. The CDR3 sequence is CAWSSWDSFYEQYF. The CDR3, as DNA: TGTGCCTGGAGTTCCTGGGACTCATTCTACGAGCAGTACTTC.

The chain has TRBV28 and TRBJ1-5; 8 nucleotides agree with TRBD1. The CDR3 has 15 residues. Germline CDR1 MDHEN, CDR2 SYDVKM. V shed 5 bases, J shed 6 bases, and the junction held 9 bases outside the gene matches. CDR3 sequence reads: CASSTGTGQSQPQHF. The DNA of the CDR3 is TGTGCCAGCAGTACCGGGACAGGCCAAAGTCAGCCCCAGCATTTT.

This clonotype is a singleton in its sample. This chain links TRBV20-1 with TRBJ1-1, with D perhaps matching TRBD1 (6 bases). The germline gives CDR1 DFQATT, CDR2 SNEGSKA (reference sequence). The CDR3 spans 14 residues. With 0 bases removed from V and 4 bases from J, the gap between germline ends came to 12 bases. The CDR3, as DNA: TGCAGTGCTAGAGATGGGACACACATCACTGAAGCTTTCTTT. This translates into CSARDGTHITEAFF.

This clonotype is classed as hyperexpanded. The chain recombines TRBV24-1 with TRBJ2-5; TRBD2 agrees at 13 bases. The trim removed 10 bases at V and 5 bases at J, leaving 12 bases unmatched. The CDR3 consists of 16 residues. The V gene's germline CDR1 is KGHDR and CDR2 SFDVKD. The CDR3 sequence: CATAGTSGTRRETQYF. The CDR3 coding sequence is TGTGCCACGGCCGGGACTAGCGGGACCCGCCGGGAGACCCAGTACTTC.

This chain links TRBV6-1 with TRBJ1-5, with unresolved D. Germline CDR1 reads MNHNS; CDR2 reads SASEGT. V gave up 3 bases and J gave up 7 bases, with 13 bases separating them. The CDR3 sequence is 14 residues long. The CDR3 is CASSDRPAVQPQHF. The CDR3 DNA follows: TGTGCCAGCAGTGATCGACCCGCAGTACAGCCCCAGCATTTT.

A note on this clonotype: A much larger clone is a single base away; this may be a read error. CDR3 sequence (DNA): TGTGCCAGCAACTTTCCGGGACTAGCGGGGGGAGAGACCCAGTACTTC. Translated, it gives CASNFPGLAGGETQYF. The chain carries TRBV5-4 and TRBJ2-5, with 15 positions matching TRBD2. This CDR3 comprises 16 residues. Per the germline V gene, CDR1 is SGHNT and CDR2 is YYREEE (reference sequence). V was clipped by 6 bases and J by 4 bases; unmatched bases: 7.

This chain joins TRBV19 and TRBJ1-2; D may be TRBD1 (6 bases). CDR3 length equals 12 residues. Looked up from germline, CDR1 is LNHDA and CDR2 is SQIVND (reference sequence). V lost 7 bases to trimming and J lost 6 bases, with 12 bases between them. The CDR3 nucleotides read TGTGCCAGTACCGAACAGGGAAATGGCTACACCTTC. This codes for CASTEQGNGYTF.

This clonotype was detected a few times. The genes are TRBV20-1 and TRBJ1-5; perhaps TRBD1 as D (6 bases). Germline values: CDR1 DFQATT, CDR2 SNEGSKA (reference sequence). Trimming shortened V by 2 bases and J by 3 bases, and 17 bases separated the two germline ends. The CDR3 is 16 residues long. CDR3: CSARPPGAGDNQPQHF. The CDR3 nucleotides are TGCAGTGCTAGACCCCCCGGGGCAGGGGACAATCAGCCCCAGCATTTT.

The V call is TRBV6-1, the J call TRBJ1-5, with D maybe TRBD1 (5 bases). The V end lost 2 bases, the J end lost 1 base, and 12 bases lay between the germline ends. Germline-derived CDR1 and CDR2 are MNHNS and SASEGT. The CDR3 runs to 16 residues. Here the CDR3 DNA reads TGTGCCAGCAGTGAAAAAGGGGCAGCAAGCAATCAGCCCCAGCATTTT. This gives the protein CASSEKGAASNQPQHF.

V usage is TRBV6-1 and J usage is TRBJ2-5; D may correspond to TRBD1 or TRBD2 (5 bases each). The V end was cut by 6 bases, the J end by 7 bases, with 24 bases between. There are 16 residues in the CDR3. CDR1 is MNHNS, CDR2 SASEGT, per germline. Here the CDR3 DNA reads TGTGCCAGCAGCGGCTCTCTACTGGGACCGAGAGGGACCCAGTACTTC. Its translation: CASSGSLLGPRGTQYF.

This clonotype has only a few counts. The rearrangement uses TRBV25-1 and TRBJ2-5; the match to TRBD2 covers 15 bases. The CDR3 spans 16 residues. The junction had 6 bases not matched to a gene; V was cut back by 6 bases and J by 4 bases. Germline V gene data show CDR1 as MGHDK and CDR2 as SYGVNS. The CDR3 bases are TGTGCCAGCAGCTTTGGACTAGCGGGAGGGGGAGAGACCCAGTACTTC. The encoded protein is CASSFGLAGGGETQYF. Variable domain in full (rest from reference TRBV25-1 and TRBJ2-5): EADIYQTPRYLVIGTGKKITLECSQTMGHDKMYWYQQDPGMELHLIHYSYGVNSTEKGDLSSESTVSRIRTEHFPLTLESARPSHTSQYLCASSFGLAGGGETQYFGPGTRLLVL.

The chain joins TRBV11-2 to TRBJ2-3; TRBD1 agrees at 7 bases. V trimming: 5 bases; J trimming: 2 bases; junction bases outside the gene matches: 13. Germline-derived CDR1 and CDR2 are SGHAT and FQNNGV. The CDR3 totals 17 residues. The CDR3 sequence: CASSEGVGQRSTDTQYF. In DNA form, the CDR3 reads TGTGCCAGCAGCGAAGGCGTGGGACAGCGATCCACAGATACGCAGTATTTT. Combining the CDR3 with reference TRBV11-2 and TRBJ2-3 gives the whole variable domain EAGVAQSPRYKIIEKRQSVAFWCNPISGHATLYWYQQILGQGPKLLIQFQNNGVVDDSQLPKDRFSAERLKGVDSTLKIQPAKLEDSAVYLCASSEGVGQRSTDTQYFGPGTRLTVL.

This sequence joins TRBV7-2 and TRBJ1-6; D remains ambiguous. The V gene's germline CDR1 is SGHTA and CDR2 FQGNSA. CDR3 length equals 13 residues. V gave up 7 bases and J gave up 0 bases, with 4 bases separating them. CDR3 protein: CASIGSYNSPLHF. DNA of the CDR3: TGTGCCAGCATAGGCTCCTATAATTCACCCCTCCACTTT.

This clonotype was counted only a few times. The gene calls are TRBV20-1 and TRBJ1-6; D is ambiguous. The V and J ends lost 3 bases and 0 bases respectively, with 15 bases between them. The CDR3 is 17 residues long. Germline V lookup: CDR1 DFQATT, CDR2 SNEGSKA (reference sequence). The CDR3 spells CSASKDEGFSYNSPLHF. DNA for the CDR3: TGCAGTGCTAGTAAAGATGAGGGATTCTCCTATAATTCACCCCTCCACTTT.

By its share, this clonotype is hyperexpanded (1% or more). The chain is built from TRBV11-3 and TRBJ1-2; TRBD1 might be the D (5 bases). Per germline, CDR1 SGHNT and CDR2 YENEEA. CDR3 size: 13 residues. The V and J ends lost 2 bases and 8 bases respectively, with 12 bases between them. CDR3 region: CASSLRGAKGYTF. CDR3 nucleotides: TGTGCCAGCAGCTTACGCGGGGCGAAGGGCTACACCTTC.

The chain uses TRBV23-1 and TRBJ1-1; D is uncertain. TRBV23-1 is assigned to the ORF class and has an uncertain function. The CDR3 is 14 amino acids. Trimming shortened V by 7 bases and J by 5 bases, and 17 bases separated the two germline ends. CDR3 residues: CASNPPTVGTEAFF. The CDR3 region has the DNA TGCGCCAGCAACCCCCCGACGGTGGGAACTGAAGCTTTCTTT.

The chain carries TRBV10-1 and TRBJ1-6; tentative D call: TRBD1 (6 bases). Germline loops: CDR1 WNHNN, CDR2 SYGVQD (reference sequence). Trimming pared 3 bases from V and 7 bases from J, leaving 7 bases between. This CDR3 contains 13 residues. The CDR3 loop reads CASSDQGNSPLHF. Here the CDR3 DNA reads TGCGCCAGCAGTGACCAGGGGAATTCACCCCTCCACTTT.

This sequence joins TRBV12-3 or TRBV12-4 and TRBJ1-6, with 9 bases matching TRBD1. Germline trimming cut 5 bases from V and 13 bases from J; bases unmatched to any gene: 6. This CDR3 contains 13 residues. The CDR3 DNA reads as TGTGCCAGCAGTCCGGGACAGGGATCGCCCCTCCACTTT. Amino acid sequence: CASSPGQGSPLHF.

CDR3 amino acids: CASGDRNSPLHF. CDR3 nucleotides: TGTGCCAGCGGGGACCGGAATTCACCCCTCCACTTT. The chain recombines TRBV12-3 or TRBV12-4 with TRBJ1-6; D possibly corresponds to TRBD1 (5 bases). Trimming left V 8 bases short and J 7 bases short, with 9 bases between. The CDR3 consists of 12 residues.

This clonotype was counted a few times. V gene TRBV6-1 combines with J gene TRBJ2-7; TRBD1 agrees at 7 bases. V dropped 6 bases and J dropped 4; count of bases not matched to a gene: 9. The CDR3 consists of 14 residues. From germline, CDR1 is MNHNS and CDR2 SASEGT. CDR3 residues: CASRTGALGYEQYF. The CDR3 bases are TGTGCCAGCAGAACAGGGGCATTGGGGTACGAGCAGTACTTC.

The J gene is TRBJ1-2, the V gene TRBV11-2; 9 bases fit TRBD1. Looked up from germline, CDR1 is SGHAT and CDR2 is FQNNGV. The CDR3 length is 16 residues. With 4 bases clipped from V and 5 bases from J, the junction kept 11 bases outside the gene matches. For the CDR3, the DNA is TGTGCCAGCAGCTCCAGACAGGGGGGACCCCTTTATGGCTACACCTTC. Protein product: CASSSRQGGPLYGYTF.

The gene calls are TRBV2 and TRBJ1-2; 9 nucleotides align to TRBD1. After removal of 6 bases from V and 6 bases from J, the junction contained 8 bases not matched to a gene. CDR1 is SNHLY, CDR2 FYNNEI, per germline. This CDR3 is built from 14 residues. CDR3 in amino acids: CASSVVTGGDGYTF. The CDR3 nucleotides are TGTGCCAGCAGCGTTGTGACAGGGGGAGATGGCTACACCTTC.

The chain has TRBV10-3 and TRBJ1-2, with 8 bases lining up with TRBD1. The ends lost 2 bases at V and 4 bases at J; junction bases unmatched: 0. Germline V CDR1 and CDR2: ENHRY, SYGVKD. The CDR3 is made up of 13 amino acids. The CDR3 loop is CAISETGGYGYTF. CDR3 coding DNA: TGTGCCATCAGTGAGACAGGGGGCTATGGCTACACCTTC.

The CDR3 reads CASSRESSGGYTF. The CDR3 nucleotides read TGTGCCAGCAGTCGGGAGTCTTCAGGTGGCTACACCTTC. The V gene is TRBV5-4, the J gene TRBJ1-2, with D unresolved. V shed 5 bases and J shed 7 bases, with 15 bases lying between them. Looked up from germline, CDR1 is SGHNT and CDR2 is YYREEE (reference sequence). CDR3 length equals 13 residues.

The chain joins TRBV21-1 to TRBJ2-7; the table calls TRBD2, which could not be checked here. TRBV21-1 is a documented pseudogene. This CDR3 region has 14 residues. The CDR3 bases are TGTGCCAGCAGCAAATCCGTAGTCGTCCACGAGCAGTACTTC. As protein: CASSKSVVVHEQYF.

The chain joins TRBV20-1 to TRBJ1-5; D unresolved. The CDR3 is 13 residues long. Germline V lookup: CDR1 DFQATT, CDR2 SNEGSKA (reference sequence). The V end lost 3 bases, the J end lost 4 bases, and 10 bases lay between the germline ends. The CDR3 sequence is CSARWQENQPQHF. CDR3 nucleotides: TGCAGTGCTAGGTGGCAGGAAAATCAGCCCCAGCATTTT.